A selection of T cell receptor beta chains follows, all from one sample in a study of cytomegalovirus exposure and HLA in healthy donors. Using immunoSEQ multiplex PCR, the repertoire was profiled, and TCRdb retains in-frame clones only, with some absent. The sample contains fewer than 350,000 clones, over 75% of which appear only once. The source material was PBMCs. These receptor sequences come from a young woman in good health and CMV-seronegative. CDR3s include the opening cysteine and the closing phenylalanine or tryptophan. D genes are given only for firm matches. Size is stated for part of the rows, as once, few or many counts, or as a class when the clone is expanded.

J	D	V	size	CDR3	DNA
TRBJ2-7	.	TRBV20-1	.	CSAGEYEQYF	TGCAGTGCCGGGGAGTACGAGCAGTACTTC
TRBJ2-5	TRBD2	TRBV5-6	.	CASSFFSLAGLQETQYF	TGTGCCAGCAGCTTTTTCTCACTAGCGGGTCTCCAAGAGACCCAGTACTTC
TRBJ2-7	TRBD2	TRBV7-3	.	CASSLAGDYEQYF	TGTGCCAGCAGCTTAGCGGGGGACTACGAGCAGTACTTC
TRBJ1-2	.	TRBV6-1	few	CASSAGVRGYTF	TGTGCCAGCAGTGCAGGGGTGCGGGGCTACACCTTC
TRBJ2-1	.	TRBV4-1	once	CASSRITSGVSYNEQFF	TGCGCCAGCAGTCGAATAACTTCCGGGGTCTCCTACAATGAGCAGTTCTTC
TRBJ1-5	.	TRBV7-9	.	CASSLAPPGKDGNQPQHF	TGTGCCAGCAGCTTAGCCCCCCCAGGGAAGGATGGCAATCAGCCCCAGCATTTT
TRBJ1-2	.	TRBV7-2	.	CASSLAIRGNYGYTF	TGTGCCAGCAGCTTAGCGATCCGGGGAAACTATGGCTACACCTTC
TRBJ2-7	.	TRBV28	.	CASSLGVFYEQYF	TGTGCCAGCAGTTTAGGAGTCTTCTACGAGCAGTACTTC
TRBJ2-1	.	TRBV25-1	.	CASSPARDEQFF	TGTGCCAGCAGCCCAGCGAGGGATGAGCAGTTCTTC
TRBJ2-2	.	TRBV5-1	few	CASSLSTANTGELFF	TGCGCCAGCAGCTTGTCGACAGCGAACACCGGGGAGCTGTTTTTT
TRBJ1-2	.	TRBV18	.	CASSPLELNYGYTF	TGTGCCAGCTCACCCTTGGAGTTAAACTATGGCTACACCTTC
TRBJ2-1	.	TRBV7-8	.	CASSLAHSKSSYNEQFF	TGTGCCAGCAGCTTAGCCCACTCTAAGAGCTCCTACAATGAGCAGTTCTTC
TRBJ1-1	TRBD1	TRBV4-1	.	CASSQRQGGDTEAFF	TGCGCCAGCAGCCAAAGACAGGGCGGGGACACTGAAGCTTTCTTT
TRBJ1-5	TRBD1	TRBV6-6	once	CASSSDRVGNQPQHF	TGTGCCAGCAGTTCCGACAGGGTGGGCAATCAGCCCCAGCATTTT
TRBJ2-7	.	TRBV19	.	CASSKTETYEQYF	TGTGCCAGTAGCAAGACAGAGACCTACGAGCAGTACTTC
TRBJ2-2	TRBD2	TRBV15	.	CATSRAGTSGRAGELFF	TGTGCCACCAGCAGAGCCGGGACTAGCGGGAGGGCCGGGGAGCTGTTTTTT
TRBJ2-1	.	TRBV28	.	CASRQRQLRTRNEQFF	TGTGCCAGCAGACAACGACAGCTAAGAACACGCAATGAGCAGTTCTTC
TRBJ2-1	.	TRBV6-6	once	CASSYSIAEQFF	TGTGCCAGCAGTTACTCGATAGCGGAGCAGTTCTTC
TRBJ2-2	.	TRBV7-3	.	CASSSSGYTGELFF	TGTGCCAGCAGCAGCTCGGGGTACACCGGGGAGCTGTTTTTT
TRBJ2-5	.	TRBV5-1	.	CASSESRSRETQYF	TGCGCCAGCAGCGAGTCTAGGTCTCGGGAGACCCAGTACTTC
TRBJ2-7	TRBD1	TRBV27	.	CASSPRTGGGARYEQYF	TGTGCCAGCAGTCCACGGACAGGGGGGGGAGCACGCTACGAGCAGTACTTC
TRBJ2-7	.	TRBV28	.	CASSLRVYEQYF	TGTGCCAGCAGTTTACGTGTTTACGAGCAGTACTTC
TRBJ1-4	.	TRBV27	.	CASSPNRATNEKLFF	TGTGCCAGCAGCCCGAACAGAGCAACTAATGAAAAACTGTTTTTT
TRBJ2-2	.	TRBV18	.	CASSTTPGAGELFF	TGTGCCAGCTCGACAACCCCCGGGGCCGGGGAGCTGTTTTTT
TRBJ2-7	TRBD1	TRBV30	.	CAWTVQGPYEQYF	TGTGCCTGGACCGTACAGGGGCCCTACGAGCAGTACTTC
TRBJ2-7	.	TRBV5-6	many	CASSPRDRIYEQYF	TGTGCCAGCAGCCCGCGGGACAGAATCTACGAGCAGTACTTC
TRBJ2-6	.	TRBV9	.	CASSVAKGLLGANVLTF	TGTGCCAGCAGCGTAGCCAAGGGACTGCTGGGGGCCAACGTCCTGACTTTC
TRBJ2-7	TRBD1	TRBV13	.	CASSNGQGYEQYF	TGTGCCAGCAGCAACGGACAGGGCTACGAGCAGTACTTC
TRBJ1-1	.	TRBV10-3	.	CATLPGFRNTEAFF	TGTGCCACCCTACCGGGTTTTAGGAACACTGAAGCTTTCTTT
TRBJ1-1	.	TRBV6-5	.	CASSYFLALNTEAFF	TGTGCCAGCAGTTACTTTTTAGCCTTGAACACTGAAGCTTTCTTT
TRBJ2-1	TRBD1	TRBV9	once	CASRAGTGALHEQFF	TGTGCCAGCAGAGCCGGGACAGGGGCGCTTCATGAGCAGTTCTTC
TRBJ1-4	.	TRBV29-1	.	CSVVPRGGTNEKLFF	TGCAGCGTTGTCCCGCGTGGAGGAACTAATGAAAAACTGTTTTTT